These 30 T cell receptor beta chains were sequenced from one sample in a study of shared clonotypes between healthy human individuals. The data were produced by immunoSEQ multiplex PCR, yet TCRdb's version contains in-frame clones alone and is incomplete. The sample has under 650,000 clones, 95% to 97% seen once. Material: naive CD4+ T cells sorted from blood. Indicated subset: CD45RA+ positively selected. Source of these receptors: a woman aged 30 to 39 in good health.

The CDR3 loop is CASRTLAGTSDTQYF. CDR3 coding DNA: TGTGCCAGCAGGACACTAGCGGGGACGTCAGATACGCAGTATTTT. V usage is TRBV27 and J usage is TRBJ2-3; 10 bases are a match to TRBD2. The germline V gene has CDR1 MNHEY and CDR2 SMNVEV (reference sequence). This CDR3 contains 15 residues. V trimming: 6 bases; J trimming: 4 bases; junction bases outside the gene matches: 7.

The chain combines TRBV7-7 with TRBJ2-3; D unclear. CDR3 size: 15 residues. Germline values: CDR1 SSHAT, CDR2 FNYEAQ (reference sequence). The V end lost 1 base, the J end lost 1 base, and 9 bases lay between the germline ends. This CDR3 is CASSLGFPGTDTQYF. CDR3 DNA: TGTGCCAGCAGCTTAGGATTTCCTGGCACAGATACGCAGTATTTT.

This clone was detected once. This sequence joins TRBV2 and TRBJ2-3; 8 bases are a match to TRBD2. The junction had 9 bases not matched to a gene; V was cut back by 1 base and J by 3 bases. The germline gives CDR1 SNHLY, CDR2 FYNNEI. This CDR3 region has 17 residues. Here the CDR3 reads CASSEVWTGGLTDTQYF. Here the CDR3 DNA reads TGTGCCAGCAGTGAAGTCTGGACGGGAGGGTTAACAGATACGCAGTATTTT.

V and J are TRBV7-9 and TRBJ2-5, with unresolved D. The tail of the sequence fits TRBJ2-7 better, so the J call may be wrong. CDR1 is SEHNR and CDR2 is FQNEAQ in the germline V gene (reference sequence). This CDR3 spans 11 amino acids. CDR3 in DNA: TGTGCCAGCAGCTCCCGCTACGAGCAGTACTTC. Its translation: CASSSRYEQYF.

This chain's CDR3 is CASSRLAGGGSYNEQFF. DNA for the CDR3: TGTGCCAGCAGCAGGCTAGCGGGAGGGGGCTCCTACAATGAGCAGTTCTTC. The gene calls are TRBV13 and TRBJ2-1; TRBD2 agrees at 12 bases. The CDR3 contains 17 residues. Losses at the gene ends were 5 bases for V and 0 bases for J; bases not matched to a gene: 5. In germline, CDR1 is PRHDT, CDR2 FYEKMQ (reference sequence).

The V and J genes are TRBV6-6 and TRBJ2-7; 8 bases are shared with TRBD2. Trimming took 6 bases from V and 0 from J; bases not matched to a gene: 4. CDR1 and CDR2 from the germline V gene are MNHNY and SVGAGI (reference sequence). The CDR3 length is 14 residues. CDR3 sequence: CASSFTSGSYEQYF. For the CDR3, the DNA is TGTGCCAGCAGCTTCACTAGCGGCTCCTACGAGCAGTACTTC.

The chain uses TRBV2 and TRBJ2-7, with TRBD1 as a possible D gene (6 bases). The CDR3 covers 12 residues. Per germline, CDR1 SNHLY and CDR2 FYNNEI. The CDR3 protein is CVTGPQLYEQYF. The CDR3 DNA follows: TGTGTTACAGGGCCCCAGCTCTACGAGCAGTACTTC.

The V and J genes are TRBV5-1 and TRBJ2-3; TRBD2 is a possible D gene (5 bases). The CDR3 extends over 17 amino acids. Trimming stripped 0 bases from V and 2 bases from J, with 16 bases between. Germline V CDR1 and CDR2: SGHRS, YFSETQ. For the CDR3, the DNA is TGCGCCAGCAGCTTGGAGGCCAGGCGACTAAACACAGATACGCAGTATTTT. This codes for CASSLEARRLNTDTQYF.

J is TRBJ1-1 and V is TRBV6-1; 7 bases are a match to TRBD1. CDR3 length equals 12 residues. CDR1 and CDR2 (germline): MNHNS, SASEGT. Losses at the gene ends were 6 bases for V and 10 bases for J; bases not matched to a gene: 8. The CDR3, as DNA: TGTGCCAGCAGCCGCGACAGGGAAGGAGCTTTCTTT. The encoded protein is CASSRDREGAFF.

The CDR3 region is CASRETGYEQYF. The DNA for the CDR3 is TGTGCCAGCAGGGAAACAGGCTACGAGCAGTACTTC. The chain couples TRBV6-6 to TRBJ2-7, with D possibly matching TRBD1 (5 bases). The CDR3 length is 12 residues. The germline V and J ends were trimmed by 6 bases and 3 bases, with 9 bases remaining between them. The V gene's germline CDR1 is MNHNY and CDR2 SVGAGI (reference sequence).

This chain uses TRBV5-5 with TRBJ1-1; maybe TRBD1 (6 bases). CDR3 length equals 14 residues. Germline CDR1 reads SGHKS; CDR2 reads YYEKEE (reference sequence). Trimming removed 0 bases at V and 5 bases at J, with 11 bases between. The DNA for the CDR3 is TGTGCCAGCAGCTTGGCCCACAGGGTTACTGAAGCTTTCTTT. It encodes CASSLAHRVTEAFF.

The chain employs TRBV5-6 and TRBJ1-2; D unresolved. Germline lookup yields CDR1 SGHDT and CDR2 YYEEEE. The ends were cut back, 0 bases at V and 4 bases at J, with 7 bases in the middle. CDR3 length equals 13 residues. CDR3 sequence (DNA): TGTGCCAGCAGCTTGGACCCCGGCTATGGCTACACCTTC. This encodes CASSLDPGYGYTF.

Concerning this clone: Other DNA sequences within the sample encode an identical CDR3. The J gene is TRBJ2-3, the V gene TRBV7-2, with D unclear. Germline loops: CDR1 SGHTA, CDR2 FQGNSA. V dropped 5 bases and J dropped 1 base, with 10 bases sitting between them. The CDR3 extends over 14 amino acids. CDR3 sequence reads: CASSQTSGTDTQYF. Here the CDR3 DNA reads TGTGCCAGCAGCCAAACCAGTGGCACAGATACGCAGTATTTT. Supplemented by reference TRBV7-2 and TRBJ2-3, the full variable domain reads GAGVSQSPSNKVTEKGKDVELRCDPISGHTALYWYRQSLGQGLEFLIYFQGNSAPDKSGLPSDRFSAERTGGSVSTLTIQRTQQEDSAVYLCASSQTSGTDTQYFGPGTRLTVL.

The chain uses TRBV19 and TRBJ1-3; TRBD1 matches 8 bases. CDR1 LNHDA and CDR2 SQIVND come from the germline V gene (reference sequence). The CDR3 spans 16 residues. V trimming: 9 bases; J trimming: 6 bases; junction bases outside the gene matches: 16. This CDR3 is CARGQGAQSLLNTIYF. The DNA of the CDR3 is TGTGCCAGAGGACAGGGCGCTCAATCTCTCCTAAACACCATATATTTT.

The chain's CDR3 is CASSGVGSGNTIYF. DNA for the CDR3: TGTGCCAGCAGTGGCGTCGGCTCTGGAAACACCATATATTTT. The chain has TRBV28 and TRBJ1-3; D unresolved. The length of the CDR3 is 14 residues. The V and J ends lost 5 bases and 0 bases respectively, with 8 bases between them. Germline CDR1 MDHEN, CDR2 SYDVKM. Complete variable domain (other parts from reference TRBV28 and TRBJ1-3): DVKVTQSSRYLVKRTGEKVFLECVQDMDHENMFWYRQDPGLGLRLIYFSYDVKMKEKGDIPEGYSVSREKKERFSLILESASTNQTSMYLCASSGVGSGNTIYFGEGSWLTVV.

The rearrangement links TRBV5-1 to TRBJ2-7; D might be TRBD2 (6 bases). Trimming stripped 7 bases from V and 6 bases from J, with 11 bases between. The CDR3 has 11 amino acids. CDR1 is SGHRS and CDR2 is YFSETQ in the germline V gene. The DNA for the CDR3 is TGCGCCAGCCTCGGGGAGGCCGAGCAGTACTTC. Translating gives CASLGEAEQYF.

The chain employs TRBV27 and TRBJ2-5, with D maybe TRBD2 (5 bases). V lost 5 bases and J lost 3, with 13 bases in between. The CDR3 runs 14 residues. CDR1 is MNHEY, CDR2 SMNVEV, per germline (reference sequence). The CDR3 sequence is CASSPYVGEETQYF. CDR3 DNA sequence: TGTGCCAGCAGTCCGTACGTGGGAGAAGAGACCCAGTACTTC.

In its sample, this clone was seen once. This chain uses TRBV7-2 with TRBJ1-1; D unresolved. The length of the CDR3 is 15 residues. The germline gives CDR1 SGHTA, CDR2 FQGNSA. V lost 1 base, J lost 0 bases, and 9 bases lay in between. The CDR3 here is CASSLGSSLNTEAFF. CDR3 sequence (DNA): TGTGCCAGCAGCTTAGGCTCCAGTTTGAACACTGAAGCTTTCTTT.

The gene calls are TRBV6-5 and TRBJ2-7, with 8 bases identical to TRBD1. The V segment lost 0 bases and the J segment 3 bases; nucleotides outside the gene matches: 4. Per the germline V gene, CDR1 is MNHEY and CDR2 is SVGAGI. The CDR3 has 15 residues. CDR3 region: CASSYSGRGLYEQYF. The CDR3 coding sequence is TGTGCCAGCAGTTACTCGGGCAGGGGGCTCTACGAGCAGTACTTC.

The V gene is TRBV4-1, the J gene TRBJ1-5, with D possibly matching TRBD1 (6 bases). V lost 3 bases to trimming and J lost 7 bases, with 16 bases between them. CDR3 length equals 15 residues. The germline V gene encodes CDR1 MGHRA and CDR2 YSYEKL. As DNA, the CDR3 is TGCGCCAGCAGCCACCCTCTACAGGGTCGCCAGCCCCAGCATTTT. This codes for CASSHPLQGRQPQHF.

Here the CDR3 DNA reads TGTGCCAGCAGCTTTCGGGGACAGTCGTCCTACGAGCAGTACTTC. The encoded protein is CASSFRGQSSYEQYF. This sequence joins TRBV11-2 and TRBJ2-7; 7 nucleotides align to TRBD1. The CDR3 contains 15 residues. The ends lost 3 bases at V and 1 base at J; junction bases unmatched: 6. CDR1 SGHAT and CDR2 FQNNGV come from the germline V gene.

This sequence joins TRBV15 and TRBJ2-7; 10 positions agree with TRBD2. CDR1 and CDR2 (germline): LNHNV, YYDKDF (reference sequence). With V trimmed by 0 bases and J by 2 bases, 4 bases remained unmatched. The CDR3 covers 16 residues. The CDR3 DNA reads TGTGCCACCAGCAGAGAGGCTAGCGGGAGACCCTACGAGCAGTACTTC. Translated: CATSREASGRPYEQYF.

V is TRBV2 and J is TRBJ2-7, with TRBD2 matching 10 bases. Germline CDR1 reads SNHLY; CDR2 reads FYNNEI. The V gene end was trimmed by 7 bases and the J gene end by 3 bases; junction bases not matched to a gene: 6. This CDR3 contains 14 residues. CDR3 in amino acids: CASKASGSVYEQYF. The CDR3 DNA follows: TGTGCCAGCAAGGCTAGCGGGAGTGTCTACGAGCAGTACTTC. Full variable domain (remainder filled in from reference TRBV2 and TRBJ2-7): EPEVTQTPSHQVTQMGQEVILRCVPISNHLYFYWYRQILGQKVEFLVSFYNNEISEKSEIFDDQFSVERPDGSNFTLKIRSTKLEDSAMYFCASKASGSVYEQYFGPGTRLTVT.

This chain connects TRBV5-1 to TRBJ2-3, with D unclear. The length of the CDR3 is 12 residues. With 4 bases removed from V and 0 bases from J, the gap between germline ends came to 3 bases. The germline gives CDR1 SGHRS, CDR2 YFSETQ. This CDR3 is CASSGSTDTQYF. DNA of the CDR3: TGCGCCAGCAGCGGCAGCACAGATACGCAGTATTTT.

Only one count was recorded for this clone. The chain combines TRBV7-8 with TRBJ2-1; D ambiguous. The CDR3 totals 15 residues. Trimming pared 6 bases from V and 0 bases from J, leaving 12 bases between. CDR1 and CDR2 (germline): SGHVS, FQNEAQ. In DNA form, the CDR3 reads TGTGCCAGCAGAATTCTCGGTAGCTCCTACAATGAGCAGTTCTTC. It yields the protein CASRILGSSYNEQFF.

V and J are TRBV27 and TRBJ2-7, with TRBD1 matching over 8 bases. Trimming cost V 2 bases and J 3 bases; bases outside gene matches: 9. This CDR3 region has 16 residues. The V gene's germline CDR1 is MNHEY and CDR2 SMNVEV (reference sequence). As DNA, the CDR3 is TGTGCCAGCAGTTTAACCCCAGGGGGCACCTTCTACGAGCAGTACTTC. Encoded protein: CASSLTPGGTFYEQYF.

J is TRBJ2-5 and V is TRBV18, with 12 bases that match TRBD1. V was pared by 4 bases and J by 5 bases, with 8 bases of the junction left unmatched. There are 16 residues in the CDR3. Per germline, CDR1 KGHSH and CDR2 LQKENI. DNA of the CDR3: TGTGCCAGCTCACGTCCGGGACAGGGGGCCGGGGAGACCCAGTACTTC. The encoded protein is CASSRPGQGAGETQYF.

This sequence joins TRBV7-2 and TRBJ2-7, with TRBD2 as a possible D gene (5 bases). Trimming took 2 bases from V and 1 from J, leaving 12 bases between them. Looked up from germline, CDR1 is SGHTA and CDR2 is FQGNSA. The CDR3 runs to 15 residues. The CDR3 sequence is CASSLSGGPSYEQYF. CDR3 bases: TGTGCCAGCAGCTTAAGTGGCGGGCCATCCTACGAGCAGTACTTC.

V is TRBV9 and J is TRBJ1-4; D remains ambiguous. The V end lost 0 bases, the J end lost 0 bases, and 6 bases lay between the germline ends. The germline V gene has CDR1 SGDLS and CDR2 YYNGEE. CDR3 length equals 15 residues. The CDR3 is CASSVDRATNEKLFF. The DNA of the CDR3 is TGTGCCAGCAGCGTAGACAGAGCAACTAATGAAAAACTGTTTTTT.

The chain's CDR3 is CASSQRVETGGPLDTQYF. In DNA form, the CDR3 reads TGTGCCAGCAGCCAAAGGGTTGAGACAGGGGGACCACTTGATACGCAGTATTTT. The V gene is TRBV14, the J gene TRBJ2-3; 9 bases are a match to TRBD1. This CDR3 is 18 amino acids long. Germline CDR1 reads SGHDN; CDR2 reads FVKESK. After removal of 2 bases from V and 6 bases from J, the junction contained 15 bases not matched to a gene.